These T cell receptor beta chains were read from a single sample in a study of CD8+CD57+ T cells in acquired aplastic anemia. Via MiXCR, TCRdb re-called the reads, giving one row per CDR3 protein. The table includes tens of thousands of distinct CDR3 sequences, approximately 57% detected once. Sequencing was done on a sample of sorted CD4+, CD8+, or CD8+CD57+ T cells (not recorded which) from PBMCs. The receptor source for this set is a human donor with aplastic anemia. CDR3s include the opening cysteine and the closing phenylalanine or tryptophan. The D gene is left open where the match is weak. Size tells how often a clone was seen (once, few, many) or the class of an expanded clone, and some rows leave it out.

d_call j_call clone_size v_call cdr3_aa cdr3_nt
TRBD2 TRBJ2-1 - TRBV19 CASALGGMAYNEQFF TGTGCCAGTGCTTTGGGAGGGATGGCCTACAATGAGCAGTTCTTC
- TRBJ1-6 - TRBV2 CASSARRGNSPLHF TGTGCCAGCAGTGCACGCAGGGGAAACTCACCCCTCCACTTT
TRBD2 TRBJ2-3 - TRBV20-1 CSARRGGDTQYF TGCAGTGCTAGGCGCGGGGGGGATACGCAGTATTTT
- TRBJ1-2 - TRBV19 CASSIEARGRGYGYTF TGTGCCAGTAGTATAGAAGCACGGGGAAGGGGCTATGGCTACACCTTC
TRBD1 TRBJ2-7 - TRBV9 CASSQDRDTYEQYF TGTGCCAGCAGCCAGGACAGGGACACCTACGAGCAGTACTTC
TRBD1 TRBJ2-1 - TRBV15 CATSRDRGGYEQFF TGTGCCACCAGCCGGGACAGGGGTGGCTATGAGCAGTTCTTC
- TRBJ1-5 few TRBV7-2 CASSEGRAQPQHF TGCGCCAGCAGTGAGGGCAGGGCCCAGCCCCAGCATTTT
- TRBJ1-2 - TRBV6-5 CASSLGGRDYGYTF TGTGCCAGCAGTTTAGGGGGACGGGACTATGGCTACACCTTC
- TRBJ2-7 - TRBV7-2 CASSPTLGAYEQYF TGTGCCAGCAGCCCAACCCTGGGCGCTTACGAGCAGTACTTC
- TRBJ2-5 - TRBV10-3 CAISDGLATQETQYF TGTGCCATCAGTGACGGTCTGGCGACACAAGAGACCCAGTACTTC
- TRBJ2-3 - TRBV10-3 CAISDGRTDTQYF TGTGCCATCAGTGACGGGCGCACAGATACGCAGTATTTT
- TRBJ1-1 - TRBV19 CASMVRLNTEAFF TGTGCCAGTATGGTAAGGCTGAACACTGAAGCTTTCTTT
- TRBJ1-2 - TRBV7-9 CASSLGRGGYTF TGTGCCAGCAGCTTAGGCAGGGGTGGCTACACCTTC
- TRBJ2-7 once TRBV2 CASSGRSYEQYF TGTGCCAGCAGTGGTAGGTCCTACGAGCAGTACTTC
- TRBJ2-3 - TRBV2 CASMGDLSGADTQYF TGTGCCAGCATGGGGGACTTGTCGGGCGCAGATACGCAGTATTTT
TRBD2 TRBJ2-1 once TRBV10-3 CAISESGWRGIGNEQFF TGTGCCATCAGTGAGTCGGGTTGGCGGGGGATTGGGAATGAGCAGTTCTTC
TRBD2 TRBJ2-1 - TRBV29-1 CSVCVGGAYNEQFF TGCAGCGTCTGTGTTGGGGGGGCCTACAATGAGCAGTTCTTC
- TRBJ1-1 - TRBV19 CASSNQRGGTEAFF TGTGCCAGTAGTAACCAGAGGGGTGGCACTGAAGCTTTCTTT
TRBD2 TRBJ2-3 few TRBV9 CACSVGGAGTDTQYF TGTGCCTGCAGCGTCGGGGGGGCCGGCACAGATACGCAGTATTTT
TRBD1 TRBJ1-2 - TRBV29-1 CSVPGQGYGYTF TGCAGCGTTCCGGGACAGGGCTATGGCTACACCTTC
- TRBJ1-2 - TRBV2 CASSPSEERIYGYTF TGTGCCAGCTCACCTTCCGAGGAGCGGATCTATGGCTACACCTTC
- TRBJ1-1 - TRBV10-1 CASSARENTEAFF TGCGCCAGCAGTGCCAGGGAGAACACTGAAGCTTTCTTT
- TRBJ2-3 few TRBV4-1 CASSQEIAGRDTDTQYF TGCGCCAGCAGCCAGGAAATAGCCGGCAGGGACACAGATACGCAGTATTTT
TRBD1 TRBJ1-2 - TRBV7-9 CASQGTGDGYTF TGTGCCAGCCAAGGGACAGGCGATGGCTACACCTTC
TRBD1 TRBJ2-3 - TRBV6-4 CASSDEADREALGTQYF TGTGCCAGCAGTGACGAGGCGGACAGGGAAGCCCTGGGTACGCAGTATTTT
- TRBJ1-1 few TRBV2 CASSEDRVTEAFF TGTGCCAGCAGTGAAGACAGGGTTACTGAAGCTTTCTTT
TRBD2 TRBJ2-1 - TRBV12-3/TRBV12-4 CASSWSSGDNEQFF TGTGCCAGCAGTTGGTCTAGCGGGGACAATGAGCAGTTCTTC
- TRBJ1-3 - TRBV7-9 CASSLDGNTIYF TGTGCCAGCAGCTTAGATGGGAACACCATATATTTT